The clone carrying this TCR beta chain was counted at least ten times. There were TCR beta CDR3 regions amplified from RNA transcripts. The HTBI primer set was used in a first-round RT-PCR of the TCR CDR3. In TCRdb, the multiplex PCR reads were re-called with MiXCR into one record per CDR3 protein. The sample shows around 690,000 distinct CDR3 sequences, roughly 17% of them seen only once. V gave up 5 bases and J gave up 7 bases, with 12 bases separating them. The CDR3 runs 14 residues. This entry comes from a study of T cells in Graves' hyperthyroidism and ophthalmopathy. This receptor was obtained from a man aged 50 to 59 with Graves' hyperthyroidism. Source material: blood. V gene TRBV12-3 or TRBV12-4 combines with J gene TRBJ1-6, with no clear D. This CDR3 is CASSQFRGNSPLHF. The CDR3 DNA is TGTGCCAGCAGTCAGTTTAGAGGGAATTCACCCCTCCACTTT.